This T cell receptor (beta chain) came from a study of shared clonotypes between healthy human individuals. The assay was immunoSEQ multiplex PCR, and TCRdb's table has in-frame clones only and misses some. The sample includes about 2 million clones, about 95% of them seen just once. The CDR3 sequence is 12 residues long. Germline V CDR1 and CDR2: SNHLY, FYNNEI. CD8 cells classed as naive were CD45RO-negative and positively selected for CCR7, excluding terminally differentiated effector memory CD45RA+ cells. The receptor was isolated from a man aged 18 to 30 in good health. Sequencing was carried out using naive CD8+ T cells sorted from blood. The V and J genes are TRBV2 and TRBJ2-5; a weak D match, TRBD2 (5 bases). The CDR3 loop is CARRSSRETQYF. CDR3 DNA: TGTGCACGCAGGTCTAGCCGAGAGACCCAGTACTTC.